This entry lists 15 T cell receptor beta chains sequenced from one sample in a study of Graves' ophthalmopathy and Graves' hyperthyroidism. Beta-chain TCR CDR3 regions were amplified from RNA transcripts. First-round RT-PCR relied on HTBI primers, and a second-round multiplex PCR came next. Via MiXCR, TCRdb re-called the multiplex PCR reads, giving one row per CDR3 protein. The sample contains a few hundred thousand distinct CDR3 sequences, approximately 17% of which appear only once. Material for sequencing was peripheral blood. The receptor source for this set is an adult woman with stable Graves' hyperthyroidism.

This clonotype was detected a few times. The chain is built from TRBV9 and TRBJ1-3; D is unresolved. Germline V gene data show CDR1 as SGDLS and CDR2 as YYNGEE. The CDR3 sequence is 18 residues long. The ends were cut back, 0 bases at V and 0 bases at J, with 16 bases in the middle. The CDR3 DNA is TGTGCCAGCAGCGTAGAGTCCCTCGGGGTCCTCTCTGGAAACACCATATATTTT. Protein: CASSVESLGVLSGNTIYF.

This clonotype was seen more than once but under ten times. The rearrangement links TRBV3-1 to TRBJ1-5, with D tentatively TRBD1 (5 bases). V gave up 2 bases and J gave up 4 bases, with 9 bases separating them. This CDR3 spans 14 amino acids. Germline V CDR1 and CDR2: LGHDT, YNNKEL (reference sequence). CDR3 sequence reads: CASSQQGRNQPQHF. CDR3 DNA sequence: TGTGCCAGCAGCCAACAGGGTCGAAATCAGCCCCAGCATTTT.

This clonotype was seen many times. V gene TRBV4-3 combines with J gene TRBJ1-3, with D maybe TRBD1 (5 bases). Germline CDR1 is LGHNA and CDR2 is YSLEER. Trimming took 0 bases from V and 4 from J, leaving 10 bases between them. This CDR3 contains 15 residues. The CDR3 here is CASSQEVRAGNTIYF. CDR3 sequence (DNA): TGCGCCAGCAGCCAAGAAGTCAGGGCGGGAAACACCATATATTTT.

The table lists this clonotype with a few counts. The chain has TRBV4-3 and TRBJ2-2; 7 bases align to TRBD2. The V segment lost 4 bases and the J segment 1 base; nucleotides outside the gene matches: 3. The CDR3 consists of 15 residues. CDR1 is LGHNA and CDR2 is YSLEER in the germline V gene. The CDR3 protein is CASSRAGMNTGELFF. The CDR3 coding sequence is TGCGCCAGCAGCCGAGCGGGAATGAACACCGGGGAGCTGTTTTTT.

The sample holds many counts of this clonotype. The genes are TRBV12-3 or TRBV12-4 and TRBJ2-2; 10 nucleotides agree with TRBD2. This CDR3 region has 19 residues. Germline trimming cut 3 bases from V and 1 base from J; bases unmatched to any gene: 11. The CDR3 sequence is CASSFQTPGLARNTGELFF. CDR3 sequence (DNA): TGTGCCAGCAGTTTTCAAACCCCGGGACTAGCGCGGAACACCGGGGAGCTGTTTTTT.

This clonotype was detected many times. The CDR3 region has the DNA TGCAGTGCTAGAGATTGGACAGCCTATGGCTACACCTTC. Protein sequence: CSARDWTAYGYTF. This chain joins TRBV20-1 and TRBJ1-2, with a weak D call TRBD1 (6 bases). Germline CDR1 DFQATT, CDR2 SNEGSKA (reference sequence). The V end lost 0 bases, the J end lost 4 bases, and 9 bases lay between the germline ends. The CDR3 spans 13 residues.

This clonotype was recorded at least ten times. The chain combines TRBV5-1 with TRBJ1-1; D is unresolved. The V end was cut by 0 bases, the J end by 2 bases, with 14 bases between. The germline V gene encodes CDR1 SGHRS and CDR2 YFSETQ. The CDR3 is 16 residues long. CDR3 region: CASSLVGVPGNTEAFF. The CDR3 DNA sequence: TGCGCCAGCAGCTTGGTTGGGGTACCGGGAAACACTGAAGCTTTCTTT. Using reference TRBV5-1 and TRBJ1-1 for the parts outside the CDR3, the full variable domain is KAGVTQTPRYLIKTRGQQVTLSCSPISGHRSVSWYQQTPGQGLQFLFEYFSETQRNKGNFPGRFSGRQFSNSRSEMNVSTLELGDSALYLCASSLVGVPGNTEAFFGQGTRLTVV.

The genes are TRBV28 and TRBJ2-6; D remains unclear. V was shortened by 6 bases and J by 5 bases, with 23 bases between the two germline ends. Germline CDR1 and CDR2: MDHEN and SYDVKM. The CDR3 totals 18 residues. The CDR3 region has the DNA TGTGCCAGCAGCCCGAGCCCCCTGAAAGGGCGCAGGGCCAACGTCCTGACTTTC. It codes for CASSPSPLKGRRANVLTF.

The chain joins TRBV5-1 to TRBJ2-3, with 9 bases that match TRBD1. V lost 4 bases and J lost 2; bases outside the gene matches: 17. The germline gives CDR1 SGHRS, CDR2 YFSETQ. The CDR3 sequence is 19 residues long. CDR3 nucleotides: TGCGCCAGCAGCCCCACGCTTGGAGGACAGGGGTTGAACACAGATACGCAGTATTTT. Translation gives CASSPTLGGQGLNTDTQYF.

About this clonotype: Because the CDR3 is missing its conserved closing phenylalanine or tryptophan, this is likely a read error. Because the CDR3's place on the DNA is in doubt, the DNA is left out and the CDR3 is given as listed by TCRdb. The rearrangement joins TRBV6-1 to TRBJ1-1. The CDR3 numbers 12 amino acids, ends counted. In germline, CDR1 is MNHNS, CDR2 SASEGT. The CDR3 spells CASSPGVFEACL.

This clonotype was found many times. The V gene is TRBV19, the J gene TRBJ1-1; D is ambiguous. The germline V and J ends were trimmed by 4 bases and 4 bases, with 10 bases remaining between them. Looked up from germline, CDR1 is LNHDA and CDR2 is SQIVND (reference sequence). The length of the CDR3 is 13 residues. CDR3 amino acids: CASSRSGFTEAFF. CDR3 nucleotides: TGTGCCAGTAGTAGGTCGGGGTTCACTGAAGCTTTCTTT. Together with reference TRBV19 and TRBJ1-1, the CDR3 gives the full variable domain: DGGITQSPKYLFRKEGQNVTLSCEQNLNHDAMYWYRQDPGQGLRLIYYSQIVNDFQKGDIAEGYSVSREKKESFPLTVTSAQKNPTAFYLCASSRSGFTEAFFGQGTRLTVV.

J is TRBJ2-7 and V is TRBV12-3 or TRBV12-4; 7 bases agree with TRBD2. This CDR3 has 14 residues. V was pared by 6 bases and J by 3 bases, with 8 bases of the junction left unmatched. The CDR3, as DNA: TGTGCCAGCAGCCAGGGACTAACTATCTACGAGCAGTACTTC. Protein product: CASSQGLTIYEQYF.

This clonotype was observed many times. The gene calls are TRBV19 and TRBJ2-2, with D perhaps being TRBD1 or TRBD2 (6 bases each). The germline V gene encodes CDR1 LNHDA and CDR2 SQIVND (reference sequence). V was clipped by 8 bases and J by 4 bases, with 14 bases between them. The CDR3 has 14 amino acids. Here the CDR3 reads CASYGRGGTGELFF. CDR3 DNA: TGTGCCAGTTACGGCAGGGGAGGCACCGGGGAGCTGTTTTTT. Full variable domain (rest looked up from reference TRBV19 and TRBJ2-2): DGGITQSPKYLFRKEGQNVTLSCEQNLNHDAMYWYRQDPGQGLRLIYYSQIVNDFQKGDIAEGYSVSREKKESFPLTVTSAQKNPTAFYLCASYGRGGTGELFFGEGSRLTVL.

This clonotype was counted ten times or more. The V gene is TRBV7-2, the J gene TRBJ2-7; D possibly uses TRBD1 or TRBD2 (5 bases each). The CDR3 totals 16 residues. V lost 5 bases and J lost 4, with 21 bases in between. Per germline, CDR1 SGHTA and CDR2 FQGNSA. The CDR3 protein is CASSPEGSSLEYEQYF. In DNA form, the CDR3 reads TGTGCCAGCAGCCCTGAGGGGAGTTCGCTTGAGTACGAGCAGTACTTC.

This clonotype occurred many times. The chain links TRBV18 to TRBJ1-1; no definite D call. This CDR3 has 13 residues. Trimming removed 8 bases at V and 5 bases at J, with 15 bases between. Looked up from germline, CDR1 is KGHSH and CDR2 is LQKENI. CDR3: CASSPGVGTEAFF. The DNA of the CDR3 is TGTGCCAGCAGCCCCGGGGTAGGGACTGAAGCTTTCTTT. The full variable domain, its missing parts supplied by reference TRBV18 and TRBJ1-1, is NAGVMQNPRHLVRRRGQEARLRCSPMKGHSHVYWYRQLPEEGLKFMVYLQKENIIDESGMPKERFSAEFPKEGPSILRIQQVVRGDSAAYFCASSPGVGTEAFFGQGTRLTVV.